By share, the clone carrying this T cell receptor (beta chain) counts as medium-sized (0.01 to 0.1%). The antigen is unknown. Bulk tumor genomic DNA, 600 ng per sample, was used as template. Surgical sampling yielded several biopsies per primary tumor (spaced far apart). It was patients with untreated, newly diagnosed non-small cell lung cancer who underwent curative surgery. TCR beta CDR3 regions came from multiplex PCR with 32 forward V and 13 reverse J primers. TCRdb fed the multiplex PCR reads into MiXCR, producing one record per CDR3 protein. The data show 3,500 to 5,500 distinct CDR3 sequences, less than 25% seen once. This sample was taken from a study of immune heterogeneity within non-small cell lung tumors. The V segment lost 5 bases and the J segment 5 bases; nucleotides outside the gene matches: 13. The CDR3 covers 17 residues. Germline CDR1 and CDR2: MNHNS and SASEGT. Study results and caveats: Individual patients mostly differed in their high-frequency T-cell receptor beta clonotypes. For local T-cell clonality, the correlation with local tumor mutational burden was moderate but significant (R approximately 0.34). The study found identical dominant CDR3 beta clonotypes recurring across tumor sites within a patient, alongside site-unique high-frequency clones.

The V and J genes are TRBV6-1 and TRBJ2-1; 9 nucleotides match TRBD2. The receptor's source is a man aged 50 to 60 with non-small cell lung cancer. The sequenced sample consisted of lung tumor tissue. In nucleotides, the CDR3 is TGTGCCAGCAGTCCATCCCCGGGACTAGCTGGAGACAATGAGCAGTTCTTC. It encodes CASSPSPGLAGDNEQFF.